The T cell receptor (beta chain) under discussion was sequenced for a study of graft-versus-host responses after intestinal transplantation. For the study at large: Transplants were multivisceral, liver-intestinal, or isolated intestinal. Each recipient received anti-thymocyte globulin induction, then tacrolimus and steroids for 3 to 4 years.

Comment on this clone: Its matching antigen is unknown.

Points from the study as a whole: GvH clones appeared in recipient marrow, some first in ileum or blood. Early HvG declines after transplant were associated with peak circulating GvH clone levels.

Here immunoSEQ multiplex PCR was the method, and the copy in TCRdb shows in-frame clones only, minus some. The table records around 110,000 clones, approximately 90% of them present only once. CDR1 MNHEY and CDR2 SVGAGI come from the germline V gene. V gave up 0 bases and J gave up 13 bases, with 21 bases separating them. The CDR3 spans 15 residues. This specimen was unstimulated CD4+ T cells sorted from spleen or lymph node cells, taken before transplant. The receptor was isolated from a human donor who was the organ donor for an intestinal transplant. This chain joins TRBV6-5 and TRBJ1-2; possible D gene TRBD1, 5 bases. In DNA form, the CDR3 reads TGTGCCAGCAGTTACTCAGGTGGCGCCCCAGACAGAGCCACCTTC. This gives the protein CASSYSGGAPDRATF.